The present TCR beta chain was sequenced within a study of persistence of HIV-infected CD4 T cells. Whole-study results and caveats: TCR analyses could not target the rare provirus-carrying CMV-responding cells. TCR oligoclonality correlated with proviral oligoclonality in the same sorted populations.

Germline CDR1 is SGHRS and CDR2 is YFSETQ. CDR3 length: 18 amino acids. V gave up 0 bases and J gave up 0 bases; unmatched junction bases: 8. The libraries were made with immunoSEQ version 4 in survey mode. Only in-frame clones appear in the TCRdb table, and some are missing; sequencing was by immunoSEQ multiplex PCR. The sample records around 35,000 clones, 87% being singletons. Remarks on this clone: Its antigen is unidentified.

Anti-CD3/anti-CD28 beads served as a nonspecific positive control stimulus. Sorting selected CD4+ T cells upregulating both CD40 ligand and CD69. A roughly 17-hour stimulation of CD8-depleted PBMCs used anti-CD28/CD49d costimulation, CD40-blocking antibody and enfuvirtide. The receptor was isolated from an adult man with HIV who was CMV-seropositive. Here the sequenced sample was CD4+ T cells sorted from PBMCs after roughly 17-hour stimulation, taken from a patient who received antiretroviral therapy. The chain has TRBV5-1 and TRBJ2-2, with 7 positions matching TRBD2. The CDR3 sequence is CASSLARDYFANTGELFF. The CDR3 DNA is TGCGCCAGCAGCTTGGCCCGGGACTATTTCGCGAACACCGGGGAGCTGTTTTTT.